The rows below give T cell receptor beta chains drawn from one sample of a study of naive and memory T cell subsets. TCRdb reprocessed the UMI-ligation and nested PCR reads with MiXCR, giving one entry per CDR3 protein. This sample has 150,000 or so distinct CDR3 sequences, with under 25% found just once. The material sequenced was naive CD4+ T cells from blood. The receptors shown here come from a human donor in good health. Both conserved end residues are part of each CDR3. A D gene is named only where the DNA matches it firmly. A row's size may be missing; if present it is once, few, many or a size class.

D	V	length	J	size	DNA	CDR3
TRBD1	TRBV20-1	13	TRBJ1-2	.	TGCAGTGCCCAGGACAGGGACCGCTATGGCTACACCTTC	CSAQDRDRYGYTF
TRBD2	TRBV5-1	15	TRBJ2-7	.	TGCGCCAGCAGCTCTGCGGGAGGAAGCACCTACGAGCAGTACTTC	CASSSAGGSTYEQYF
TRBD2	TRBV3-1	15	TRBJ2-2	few	TGTGCCAGCAGCCAAGAAGGGACTAGGTCCGGGGAGCTGTTTTTT	CASSQEGTRSGELFF
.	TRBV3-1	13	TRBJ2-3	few	TGTGCCGGCAGCCAAGATCTTCCAGATACGCAGTATTTT	CAGSQDLPDTQYF
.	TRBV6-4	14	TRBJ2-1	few	TGTGCCAGCAGTGACTCTCCCAATTACAATGAGCAGTTCTTC	CASSDSPNYNEQFF
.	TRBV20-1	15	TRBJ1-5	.	TGCAGTGCTAGAGGTTATGACAGTAGATATCAGCCCCAGCATTTT	CSARGYDSRYQPQHF
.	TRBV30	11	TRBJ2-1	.	TGTGCCTGGGGCTACAGGGTTGAGCAGTTCTTC	CAWGYRVEQFF
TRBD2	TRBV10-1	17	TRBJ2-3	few	TGCGCCAGCAGTGGACCGGGACTAGCGGGATCCACAGATACGCAGTATTTT	CASSGPGLAGSTDTQYF
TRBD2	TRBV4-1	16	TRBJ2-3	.	TGCGCCAGCAGCCACTTGGGACTAGCGTACACAGATACGCAGTATTTT	CASSHLGLAYTDTQYF
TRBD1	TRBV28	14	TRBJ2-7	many	TGTGCCAGCAGTTTTCGCGTCAGGGGGTACGAGCAGTACTTC	CASSFRVRGYEQYF
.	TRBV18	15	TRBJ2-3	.	TGTGCCAGCTCACAATCGGGACCCCCGGAAGATACGCAGTATTTT	CASSQSGPPEDTQYF
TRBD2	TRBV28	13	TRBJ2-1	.	TGTGCCAGCGGATTAGCGGGAGTTTCTGAGCAGTTCTTC	CASGLAGVSEQFF
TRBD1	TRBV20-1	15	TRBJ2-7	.	TGCAGTGCTAGTAGGTTGGGACAGGGTTCCCCCGAGCAGTACTTC	CSASRLGQGSPEQYF
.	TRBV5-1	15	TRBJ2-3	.	TGCGCCAGCAGCTTGCCTAGAGGGCTTGGGGATACGCAGTATTTT	CASSLPRGLGDTQYF
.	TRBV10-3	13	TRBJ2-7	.	TGTGCCATCGGGAGCCTAGCAGGCTACGAGCAGTACTTC	CAIGSLAGYEQYF
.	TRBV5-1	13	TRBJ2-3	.	TGCGCCAGCAGTTCCCCAAATGAAGATACGCAGTATTTT	CASSSPNEDTQYF
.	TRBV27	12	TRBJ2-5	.	TGTGCCAGCAGTCCTCAACCAGGGACCCAGTACTTC	CASSPQPGTQYF
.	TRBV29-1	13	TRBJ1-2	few	TGCAGCGTCGAAAATTACAGGGAGTATGGCTACACCTTC	CSVENYREYGYTF
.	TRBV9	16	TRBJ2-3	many	TGTGCCAGCAGCGTCGAACTCCACACCTCACAGTCTACGCAGTATTTT	CASSVELHTSQSTQYF
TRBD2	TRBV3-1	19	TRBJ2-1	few	TGTGCCAGCAGCCATGTTCAGCGGGAGGGCCAAGGGTCCTACAATGAGCAGTTCTTC	CASSHVQREGQGSYNEQFF
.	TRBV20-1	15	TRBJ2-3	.	TGCAGTGCTCACCAATCGGGCCTTCCCACAGATACGCAGTATTTT	CSAHQSGLPTDTQYF
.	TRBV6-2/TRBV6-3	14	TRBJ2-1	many	TGTGCCAGCAACAACAGACTTACCTACAATGAGCAGTTCTTC	CASNNRLTYNEQFF
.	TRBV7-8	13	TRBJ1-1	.	TGTGCCAGCAGCTCGACGACATACACTGAAGCTTTCTTT	CASSSTTYTEAFF
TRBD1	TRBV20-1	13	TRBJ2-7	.	TGCAGTGCTATTCCGGGACAGGGTACTGGGCAGTACTTC	CSAIPGQGTGQYF
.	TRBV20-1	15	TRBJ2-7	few	TGCAGTGCTCGAAGGTTGGACCCTGCCTCCTACGAGCAGTACTTC	CSARRLDPASYEQYF
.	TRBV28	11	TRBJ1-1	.	TGTGCCAGCAGTTCGACGGCAAAAGCTTTCTTT	CASSSTAKAFF
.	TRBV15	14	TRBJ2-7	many	TGTGCCACCAGCAGAGGTGTGGGAACCTACGAGCAGTACTTC	CATSRGVGTYEQYF
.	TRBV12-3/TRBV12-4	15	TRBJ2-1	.	TGTGCCAGCAGATCAAGGACAGCCCTTTACAATGAGCAGTTCTTC	CASRSRTALYNEQFF
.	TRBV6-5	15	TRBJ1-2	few	TGTGCCAGCAGTTACGAGGGAAACCCTTTCTATGGCTACACCTTC	CASSYEGNPFYGYTF
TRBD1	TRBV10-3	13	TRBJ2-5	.	TGTGCCACGAGCCCGACAGGGCGGGAGACCCAGTACTTC	CATSPTGRETQYF
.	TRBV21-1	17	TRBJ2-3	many	TGTGCCAGCAGCAAACTAAAAAGGACAGGGAGCACAGATACGCAGTATTTT	CASSKLKRTGSTDTQYF
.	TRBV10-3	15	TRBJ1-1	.	TGTGCCATCAGTGGGTGGCAGGGCAGGAACACTGAAGCTTTCTTT	CAISGWQGRNTEAFF
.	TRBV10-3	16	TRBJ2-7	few	TGTGCCATTGGGAACACAGACCGGGCGGGTTCCTACGAGCAGTACTTC	CAIGNTDRAGSYEQYF
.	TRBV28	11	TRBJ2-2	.	TGTGCCAGCAGTTTTGAGGAGGAGCTGTTTTTT	CASSFEEELFF